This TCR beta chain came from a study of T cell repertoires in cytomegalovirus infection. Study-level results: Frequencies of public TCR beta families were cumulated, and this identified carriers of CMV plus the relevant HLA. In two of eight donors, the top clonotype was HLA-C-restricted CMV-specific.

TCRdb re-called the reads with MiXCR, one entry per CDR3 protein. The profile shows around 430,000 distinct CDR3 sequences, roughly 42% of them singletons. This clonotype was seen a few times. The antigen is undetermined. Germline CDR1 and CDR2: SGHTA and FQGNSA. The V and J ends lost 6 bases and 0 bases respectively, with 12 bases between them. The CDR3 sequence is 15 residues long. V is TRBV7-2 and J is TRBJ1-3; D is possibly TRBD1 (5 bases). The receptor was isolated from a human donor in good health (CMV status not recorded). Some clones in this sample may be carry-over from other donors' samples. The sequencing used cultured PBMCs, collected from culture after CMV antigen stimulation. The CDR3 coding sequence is TGTGCCAGCAGACCCCATCAGGGCTCTGGAAACACCATATATTTT. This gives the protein CASRPHQGSGNTIYF.